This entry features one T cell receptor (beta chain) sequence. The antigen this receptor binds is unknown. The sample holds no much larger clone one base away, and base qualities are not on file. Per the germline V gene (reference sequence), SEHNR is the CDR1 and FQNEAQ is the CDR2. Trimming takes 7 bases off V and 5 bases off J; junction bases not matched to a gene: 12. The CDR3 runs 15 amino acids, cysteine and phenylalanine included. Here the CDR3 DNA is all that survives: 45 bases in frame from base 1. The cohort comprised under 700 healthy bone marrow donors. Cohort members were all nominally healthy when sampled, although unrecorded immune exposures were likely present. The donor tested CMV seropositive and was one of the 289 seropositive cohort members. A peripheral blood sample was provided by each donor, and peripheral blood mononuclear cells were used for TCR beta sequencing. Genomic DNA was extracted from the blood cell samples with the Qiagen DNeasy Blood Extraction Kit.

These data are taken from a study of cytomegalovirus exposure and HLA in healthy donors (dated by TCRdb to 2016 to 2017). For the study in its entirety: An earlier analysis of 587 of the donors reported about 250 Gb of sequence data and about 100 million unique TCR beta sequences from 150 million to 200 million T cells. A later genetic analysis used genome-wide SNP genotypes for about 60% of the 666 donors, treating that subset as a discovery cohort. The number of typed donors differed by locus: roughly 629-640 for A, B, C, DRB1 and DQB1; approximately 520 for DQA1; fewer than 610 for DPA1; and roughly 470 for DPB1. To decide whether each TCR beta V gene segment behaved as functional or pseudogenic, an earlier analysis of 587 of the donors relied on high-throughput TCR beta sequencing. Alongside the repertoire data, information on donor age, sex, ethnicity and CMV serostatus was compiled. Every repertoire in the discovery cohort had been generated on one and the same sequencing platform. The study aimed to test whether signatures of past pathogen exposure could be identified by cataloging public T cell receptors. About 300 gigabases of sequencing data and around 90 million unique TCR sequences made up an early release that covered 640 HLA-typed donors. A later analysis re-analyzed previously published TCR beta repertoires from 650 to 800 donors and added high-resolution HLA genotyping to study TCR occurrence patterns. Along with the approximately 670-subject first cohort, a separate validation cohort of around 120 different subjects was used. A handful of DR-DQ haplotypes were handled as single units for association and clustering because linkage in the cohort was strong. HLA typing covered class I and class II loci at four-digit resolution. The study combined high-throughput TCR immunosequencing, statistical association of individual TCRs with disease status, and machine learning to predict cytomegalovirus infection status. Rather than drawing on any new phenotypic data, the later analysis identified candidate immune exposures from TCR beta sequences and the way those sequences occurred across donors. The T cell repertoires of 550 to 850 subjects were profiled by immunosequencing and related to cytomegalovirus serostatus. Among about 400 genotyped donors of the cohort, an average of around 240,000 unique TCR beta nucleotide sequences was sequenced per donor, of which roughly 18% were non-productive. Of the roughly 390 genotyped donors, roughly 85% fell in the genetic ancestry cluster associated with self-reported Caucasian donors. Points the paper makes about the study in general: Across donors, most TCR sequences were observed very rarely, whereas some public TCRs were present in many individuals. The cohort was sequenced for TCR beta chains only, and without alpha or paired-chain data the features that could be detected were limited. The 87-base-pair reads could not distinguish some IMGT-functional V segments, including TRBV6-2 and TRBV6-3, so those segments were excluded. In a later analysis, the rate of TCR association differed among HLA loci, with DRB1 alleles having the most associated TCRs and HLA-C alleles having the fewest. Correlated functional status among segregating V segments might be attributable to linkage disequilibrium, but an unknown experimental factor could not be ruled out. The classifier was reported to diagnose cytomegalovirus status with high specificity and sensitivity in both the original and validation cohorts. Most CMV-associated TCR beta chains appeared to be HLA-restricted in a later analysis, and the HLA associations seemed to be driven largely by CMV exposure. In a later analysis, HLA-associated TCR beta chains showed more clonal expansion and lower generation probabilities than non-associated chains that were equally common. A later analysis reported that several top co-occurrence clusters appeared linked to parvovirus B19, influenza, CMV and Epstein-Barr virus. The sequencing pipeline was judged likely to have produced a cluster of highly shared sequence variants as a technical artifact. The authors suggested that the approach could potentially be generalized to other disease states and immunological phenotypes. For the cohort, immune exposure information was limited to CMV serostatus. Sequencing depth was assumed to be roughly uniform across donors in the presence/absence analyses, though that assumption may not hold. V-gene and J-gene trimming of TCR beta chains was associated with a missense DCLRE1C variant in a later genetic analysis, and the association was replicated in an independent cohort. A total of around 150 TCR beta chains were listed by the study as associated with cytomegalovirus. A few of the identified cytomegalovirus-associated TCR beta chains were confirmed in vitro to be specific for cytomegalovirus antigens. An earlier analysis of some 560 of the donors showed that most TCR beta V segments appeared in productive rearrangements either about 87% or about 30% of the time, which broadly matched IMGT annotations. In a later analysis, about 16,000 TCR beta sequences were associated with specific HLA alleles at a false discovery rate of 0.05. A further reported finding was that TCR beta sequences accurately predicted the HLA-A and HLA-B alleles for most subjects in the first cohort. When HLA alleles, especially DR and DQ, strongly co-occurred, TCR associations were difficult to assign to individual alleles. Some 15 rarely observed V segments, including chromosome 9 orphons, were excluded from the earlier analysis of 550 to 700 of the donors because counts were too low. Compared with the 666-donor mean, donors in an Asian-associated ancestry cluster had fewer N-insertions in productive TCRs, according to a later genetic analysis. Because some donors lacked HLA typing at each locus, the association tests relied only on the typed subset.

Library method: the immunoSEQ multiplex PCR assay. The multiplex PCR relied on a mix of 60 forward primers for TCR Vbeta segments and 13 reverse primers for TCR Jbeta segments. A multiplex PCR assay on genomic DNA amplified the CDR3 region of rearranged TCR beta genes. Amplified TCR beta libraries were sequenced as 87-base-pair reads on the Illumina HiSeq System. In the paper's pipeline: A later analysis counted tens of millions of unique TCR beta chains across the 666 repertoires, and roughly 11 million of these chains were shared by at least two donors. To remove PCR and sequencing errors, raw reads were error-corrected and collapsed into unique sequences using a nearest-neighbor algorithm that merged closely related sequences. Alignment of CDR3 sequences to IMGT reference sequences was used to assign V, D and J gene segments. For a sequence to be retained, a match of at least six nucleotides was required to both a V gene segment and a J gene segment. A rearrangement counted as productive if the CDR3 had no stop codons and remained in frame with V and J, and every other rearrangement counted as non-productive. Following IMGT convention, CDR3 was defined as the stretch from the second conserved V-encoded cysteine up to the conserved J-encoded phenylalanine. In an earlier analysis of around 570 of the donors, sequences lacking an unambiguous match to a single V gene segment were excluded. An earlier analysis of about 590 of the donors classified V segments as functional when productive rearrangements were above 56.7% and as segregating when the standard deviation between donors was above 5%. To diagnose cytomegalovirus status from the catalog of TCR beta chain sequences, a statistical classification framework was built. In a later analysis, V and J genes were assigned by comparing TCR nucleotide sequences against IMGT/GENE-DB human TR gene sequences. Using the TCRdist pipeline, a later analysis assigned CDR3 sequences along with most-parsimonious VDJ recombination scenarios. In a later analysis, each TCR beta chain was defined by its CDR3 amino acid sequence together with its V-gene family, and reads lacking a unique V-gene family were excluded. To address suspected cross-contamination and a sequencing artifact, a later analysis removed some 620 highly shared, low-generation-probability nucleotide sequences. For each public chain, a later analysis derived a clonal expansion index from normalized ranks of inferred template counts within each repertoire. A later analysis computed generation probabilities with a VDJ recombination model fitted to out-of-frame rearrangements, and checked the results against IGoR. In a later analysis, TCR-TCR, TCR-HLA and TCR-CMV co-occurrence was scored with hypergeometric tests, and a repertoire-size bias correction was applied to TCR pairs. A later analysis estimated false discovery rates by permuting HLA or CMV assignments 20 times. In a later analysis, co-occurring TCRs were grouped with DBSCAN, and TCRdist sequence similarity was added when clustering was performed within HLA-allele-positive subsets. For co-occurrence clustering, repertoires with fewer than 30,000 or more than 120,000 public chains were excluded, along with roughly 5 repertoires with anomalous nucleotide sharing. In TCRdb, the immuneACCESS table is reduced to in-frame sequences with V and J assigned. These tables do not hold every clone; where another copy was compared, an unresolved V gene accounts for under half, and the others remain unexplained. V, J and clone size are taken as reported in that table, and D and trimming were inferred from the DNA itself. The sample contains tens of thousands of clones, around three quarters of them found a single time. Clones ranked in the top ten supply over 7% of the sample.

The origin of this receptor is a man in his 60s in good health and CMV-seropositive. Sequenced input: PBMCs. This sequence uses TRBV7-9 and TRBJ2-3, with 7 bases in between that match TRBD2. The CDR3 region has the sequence CASIDTGGTRDTQYF. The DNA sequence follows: TGTGCCAGCATCGATACGGGGGGTACAAGAGATACGCAGTATTTT.